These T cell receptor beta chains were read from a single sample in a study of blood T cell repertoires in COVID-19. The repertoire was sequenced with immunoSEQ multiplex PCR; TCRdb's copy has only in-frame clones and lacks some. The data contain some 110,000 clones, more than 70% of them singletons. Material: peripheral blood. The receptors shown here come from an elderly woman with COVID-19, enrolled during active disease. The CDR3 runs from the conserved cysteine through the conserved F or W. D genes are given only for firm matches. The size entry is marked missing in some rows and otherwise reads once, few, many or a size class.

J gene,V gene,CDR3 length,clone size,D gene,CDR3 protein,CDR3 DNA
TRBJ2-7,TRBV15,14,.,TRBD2,CATSRDRGGYEQYF,TGTGCCACCAGCAGAGATCGCGGGGGCTACGAGCAGTACTTC
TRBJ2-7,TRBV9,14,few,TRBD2,CASAPGLLYYEQYF,TGTGCCAGCGCCCCGGGACTACTCTACTACGAGCAGTACTTC
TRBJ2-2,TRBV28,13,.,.,CATPDKNTGELFF,TGTGCCACCCCGGACAAGAACACCGGGGAGCTGTTTTTT
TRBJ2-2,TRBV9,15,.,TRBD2,CASSAIAGQGGELFF,TGTGCCAGCAGCGCGATAGCGGGGCAGGGCGGGGAGCTGTTTTTT
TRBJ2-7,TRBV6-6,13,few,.,CASSYIGESEQYF,TGTGCCAGCAGTTACATCGGGGAGTCCGAGCAGTACTTC
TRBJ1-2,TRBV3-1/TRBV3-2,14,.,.,CASSQDEGVYGYTF,TGTGCCAGCAGCCAAGATGAGGGAGTCTATGGCTACACCTTC
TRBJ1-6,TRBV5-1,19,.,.,CASSSTPVGGGGFNSPLHF,TGCGCCAGCAGCTCTACCCCTGTGGGGGGGGGCGGTTTTAATTCACCCCTCCACTTT
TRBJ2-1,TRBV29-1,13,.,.,CSVSAEQANEQFF,TGCAGCGTCTCCGCGGAACAGGCCAATGAGCAGTTCTTC
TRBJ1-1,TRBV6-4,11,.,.,CASSDEGRAFF,TGTGCCAGCAGTGACGAGGGTCGAGCTTTCTTT
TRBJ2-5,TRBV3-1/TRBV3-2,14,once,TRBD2,CASPPSGARETQYF,TGTGCCAGCCCCCCTAGCGGGGCCAGGGAGACCCAGTACTTC
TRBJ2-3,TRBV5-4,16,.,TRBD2,CASSLYITSASDTQYF,TGTGCCAGCAGCTTGTATATCACTAGCGCATCAGATACGCAGTATTTT
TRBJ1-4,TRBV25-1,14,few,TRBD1,CASRTGTDGGKLFF,TGTGCCAGCAGGACCGGGACAGACGGGGGAAAACTGTTTTTT
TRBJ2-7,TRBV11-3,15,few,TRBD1,CASSLRTGSTYEQYF,TGTGCCAGCAGCTTACGGACAGGGAGCACCTACGAGCAGTACTTC
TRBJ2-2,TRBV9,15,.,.,CASSALAIDTGELFF,TGTGCCAGCAGCGCCCTGGCCATCGACACCGGGGAGCTGTTTTTT
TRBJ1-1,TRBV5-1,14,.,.,CASSLNSMQGEAFF,TGCGCCAGCAGCTTGAATTCCATGCAGGGCGAAGCTTTCTTT
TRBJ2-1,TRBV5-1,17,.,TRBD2,CASSLAGLAVPPNEQFF,TGCGCCAGCAGCTTGGCCGGACTAGCAGTTCCTCCCAATGAGCAGTTCTTC
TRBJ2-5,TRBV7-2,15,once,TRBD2,CASSFQTSGSETQYF,TGTGCCAGCAGCTTTCAGACTAGCGGGAGTGAGACCCAGTACTTC
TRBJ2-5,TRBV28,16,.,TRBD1,CASSPPDRGRRETQYF,TGTGCCAGCAGTCCCCCGGACAGGGGGCGGCGAGAGACCCAGTACTTC
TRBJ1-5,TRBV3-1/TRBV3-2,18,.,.,CASSQGPSEGSPWQPQHF,TGTGCCAGCAGCCAAGGGCCCTCGGAGGGGTCCCCTTGGCAGCCCCAGCATTTT
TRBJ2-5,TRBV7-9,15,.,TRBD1,CASSGRQGVQETQYF,TGTGCCAGCAGCGGGAGACAGGGAGTACAAGAGACCCAGTACTTC
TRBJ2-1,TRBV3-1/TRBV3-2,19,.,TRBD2,CASSQDLLAGALPHDEQFF,TGTGCCAGCAGCCAAGATCTACTAGCGGGGGCCTTACCCCACGATGAGCAGTTCTTC
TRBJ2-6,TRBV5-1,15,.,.,CASSLDGSGANVLTF,TGCGCCAGCAGCTTGGACGGCTCTGGGGCCAACGTCCTGACTTTC
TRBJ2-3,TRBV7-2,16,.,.,CASRRDRRTLTDTQYF,TGTGCCAGCAGACGCGACAGGAGAACCCTAACAGATACGCAGTATTTT
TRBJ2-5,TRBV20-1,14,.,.,CSASRGTGQGTQYF,TGCAGTGCTAGTAGGGGTACGGGTCAAGGGACCCAGTACTTC
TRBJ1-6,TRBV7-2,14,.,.,CASSLRQSNSPLHF,TGTGCCAGCAGCTTACGACAATCTAATTCACCCCTCCACTTT